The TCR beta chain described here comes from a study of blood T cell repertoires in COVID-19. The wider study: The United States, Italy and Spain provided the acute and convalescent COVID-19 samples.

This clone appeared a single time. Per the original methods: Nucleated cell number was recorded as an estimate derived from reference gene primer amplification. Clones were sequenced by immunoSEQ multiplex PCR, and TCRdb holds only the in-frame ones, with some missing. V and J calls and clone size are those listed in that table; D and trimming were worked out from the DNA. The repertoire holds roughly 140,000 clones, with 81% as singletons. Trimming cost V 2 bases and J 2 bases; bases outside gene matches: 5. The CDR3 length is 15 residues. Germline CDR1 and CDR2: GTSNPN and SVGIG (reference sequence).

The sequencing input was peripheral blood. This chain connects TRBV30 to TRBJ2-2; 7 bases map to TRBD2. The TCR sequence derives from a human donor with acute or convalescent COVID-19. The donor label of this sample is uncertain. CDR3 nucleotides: TGTGCCTGGAGTAGGGCTAGCGGTAACACCGGGGAGCTGTTTTTT. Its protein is CAWSRASGNTGELFF.